This TCR beta chain was sequenced in a study of T cells in Graves' hyperthyroidism and ophthalmopathy. Disease lasting under 3 months, a NOSPECS grade of at least 4, and a Clinical Activity Score of at least 3 were features of the ophthalmopathy patients. Thyroid ultrasound, orbital computed tomography, clinical symptoms, and serum thyroxine and TRAb underpinned diagnoses. The table lists this clonotype with many counts. Template material for amplifying TCR beta CDR3 regions consisted of RNA transcripts. Initially, a first-round RT-PCR of the TCR CDR3 employed the HTBI primer set. From the multiplex PCR reads, TCRdb called clonotypes with MiXCR, one entry per CDR3 protein. The sample comprises about 500,000 distinct CDR3 sequences, approximately 16% of which are singletons, and around 32% rests with the top ten. This CDR3 region has 15 residues. V lost 2 bases to trimming and J lost 5 bases; unmatched junction nucleotides: 7. CDR1 is MNHNS, CDR2 SASEGT, per germline.

This TCR was sampled from a woman aged 25 to 39 with Graves' ophthalmopathy. The specimen was blood. The V gene is TRBV6-1, the J gene TRBJ2-7, with 9 nucleotides matching TRBD1. This chain's CDR3 is CASSEKQGAGNEQYF. The CDR3 bases are TGTGCCAGCAGTGAAAAACAGGGGGCGGGGAACGAGCAGTACTTC.